This is a list of T cell receptor beta chains from one sample in a study of cytomegalovirus exposure and HLA in healthy donors. Sequenced by immunoSEQ multiplex PCR; TCRdb stores in-frame clones only, minus some. Among under 130,000 clones, 75% to 85% were seen once, and the ten largest hold roughly 6.1%. Sequencing was performed on PBMCs. These receptors were obtained from a man aged 18-30 years in good health and CMV-seronegative. CDR3s include the opening cysteine and the closing phenylalanine or tryptophan. The order of the fields is V gene, J gene, clone size, D gene, CDR3 protein, CDR3 DNA. A D gene is named only where the DNA matches it firmly. The size of a clone is reported for some rows only, either as once, few or many, or as a class for expanded clones.

v_gene: TRBV4-3
j_gene: TRBJ2-7
abundance: -
d_gene: TRBD2
CDR3aa: CASSQAPSGGSYEQYF
CDR3nt: TGCGCCAGCAGCCAAGCCCCTAGCGGGGGCTCCTACGAGCAGTACTTC

v_gene: TRBV30
j_gene: TRBJ1-2
abundance: -
d_gene: -
CDR3aa: CAWIGEGEGYTF
CDR3nt: TGTGCCTGGATTGGAGAGGGAGAGGGCTACACCTTC

v_gene: TRBV5-1
j_gene: TRBJ2-1
abundance: -
d_gene: TRBD2
CDR3aa: CASPTPGLAGGPLYNEQFF
CDR3nt: TGCGCCAGCCCAACACCGGGACTAGCGGGAGGGCCTCTCTACAATGAGCAGTTCTTC

v_gene: TRBV30
j_gene: TRBJ2-5
abundance: -
d_gene: -
CDR3aa: CAWAGQKETQYF
CDR3nt: TGTGCCTGGGCTGGACAGAAAGAGACCCAGTACTTC

v_gene: TRBV25-1
j_gene: TRBJ2-3
abundance: -
d_gene: -
CDR3aa: CASMGAKPTDTQYF
CDR3nt: TGTGCCAGCATGGGGGCCAAGCCCACAGATACGCAGTATTTT

v_gene: TRBV7-3
j_gene: TRBJ2-2
abundance: -
d_gene: -
CDR3aa: CASSRLRNTGELFF
CDR3nt: TGTGCCAGCAGCCGACTCCGCAACACCGGGGAGCTGTTTTTT

v_gene: TRBV6-4
j_gene: TRBJ2-2
abundance: -
d_gene: -
CDR3aa: CASSDAGTGELFF
CDR3nt: TGTGCCAGCAGTGACGCGGGCACCGGGGAGCTGTTTTTT

v_gene: TRBV6-5
j_gene: TRBJ1-4
abundance: -
d_gene: -
CDR3aa: CASSYGATNEKLFF
CDR3nt: TGTGCCAGCAGTTACGGAGCAACTAATGAAAAACTGTTTTTT

v_gene: TRBV4-2
j_gene: TRBJ2-7
abundance: -
d_gene: TRBD1
CDR3aa: CASSPGTGERYEQYF
CDR3nt: TGTGCCAGCAGCCCTGGGACAGGGGAACGCTACGAGCAGTACTTC

v_gene: TRBV7-2
j_gene: TRBJ2-7
abundance: -
d_gene: -
CDR3aa: CASSPGGTAPREQYF
CDR3nt: TGTGCCAGCAGCCCAGGGGGGACAGCCCCTCGGGAGCAGTACTTC

v_gene: TRBV4-3
j_gene: TRBJ1-3
abundance: few
d_gene: -
CDR3aa: CASSPGGAQGNTIYF
CDR3nt: TGCGCCAGCAGCCCTGGGGGGGCGCAGGGAAACACCATATATTTT

v_gene: TRBV27
j_gene: TRBJ1-2
abundance: -
d_gene: -
CDR3aa: CASSSDFRQSNYGYTF
CDR3nt: TGTGCCAGCAGTTCCGATTTCAGACAGTCTAACTATGGCTACACCTTC

v_gene: TRBV11-2
j_gene: TRBJ1-3
abundance: -
d_gene: -
CDR3aa: CASSSGGLQFSGNTIYF
CDR3nt: TGTGCCAGCAGCTCCGGGGGACTACAATTCTCTGGAAACACCATATATTTT

v_gene: TRBV30
j_gene: TRBJ1-3
abundance: -
d_gene: -
CDR3aa: CAWSMGRSSGNTIYF
CDR3nt: TGTGCCTGGAGTATGGGCCGCAGCTCTGGAAACACCATATATTTT

v_gene: TRBV11-2
j_gene: TRBJ1-1
abundance: -
d_gene: TRBD1
CDR3aa: CASSSGQGAFTEAFF
CDR3nt: TGTGCCAGCAGCTCGGGACAGGGGGCTTTCACTGAAGCTTTCTTT

v_gene: TRBV27
j_gene: TRBJ1-2
abundance: once
d_gene: -
CDR3aa: CASSLSGQANYGYTF
CDR3nt: TGTGCCAGCAGTTTATCGGGGCAGGCTAACTATGGCTACACCTTC

v_gene: TRBV1
j_gene: TRBJ2-7
abundance: -
d_gene: -
CDR3aa: CTSKKIRRERVPYEQYF
CDR3nt: TGCACCAGCAAAAAGATCCGACGGGAGAGGGTCCCGTACGAGCAGTACTTC

v_gene: TRBV6-6
j_gene: TRBJ1-1
abundance: few
d_gene: TRBD1
CDR3aa: CASALGQVNTEAFF
CDR3nt: TGTGCCAGCGCACTGGGACAGGTGAACACTGAAGCTTTCTTT

v_gene: TRBV4-3
j_gene: TRBJ1-4
abundance: -
d_gene: -
CDR3aa: CASAWGRGEKLFF
CDR3nt: TGCGCCAGCGCCTGGGGGAGGGGTGAAAAACTGTTTTTT

v_gene: TRBV10-2
j_gene: TRBJ2-3
abundance: -
d_gene: TRBD2
CDR3aa: CASSSSGFADTQYF
CDR3nt: TGCGCCAGCAGCTCTAGCGGGTTCGCAGATACGCAGTATTTT

v_gene: TRBV28
j_gene: TRBJ2-1
abundance: -
d_gene: TRBD2
CDR3aa: CASSLWAGVGNEQFF
CDR3nt: TGTGCCAGCAGTTTATGGGCGGGAGTGGGCAATGAGCAGTTCTTC

v_gene: TRBV25-1
j_gene: TRBJ2-2
abundance: -
d_gene: TRBD2
CDR3aa: CASSETRLAGITGELFF
CDR3nt: TGTGCCAGCAGTGAAACCCGGCTAGCGGGAATCACCGGGGAGCTGTTTTTT

v_gene: TRBV4-1
j_gene: TRBJ2-7
abundance: -
d_gene: -
CDR3aa: CASSPRNAGKPYEQYF
CDR3nt: TGCGCCAGCAGCCCAAGGAATGCGGGAAAGCCCTACGAGCAGTACTTC

v_gene: TRBV11-3
j_gene: TRBJ2-6
abundance: -
d_gene: -
CDR3aa: CASSFESGANVLTF
CDR3nt: TGTGCCAGCAGCTTTGAGTCTGGGGCCAACGTCCTGACTTTC

v_gene: TRBV19
j_gene: TRBJ2-5
abundance: -
d_gene: TRBD2
CDR3aa: CASSIQLAGGPGETQYF
CDR3nt: TGTGCCAGTAGTATCCAACTAGCGGGAGGGCCTGGGGAGACCCAGTACTTC

v_gene: TRBV6-1
j_gene: TRBJ1-1
abundance: -
d_gene: -
CDR3aa: CASRPVQGTPAFF
CDR3nt: TGTGCCAGCAGGCCAGTCCAGGGTACGCCGGCTTTCTTT

v_gene: TRBV6-1
j_gene: TRBJ1-1
abundance: few
d_gene: TRBD1
CDR3aa: CASSGTGGLLSRRF
CDR3nt: TGTGCCAGCAGTGGGACAGGGGGGCTTCTTAGTCGGCGCTTT

v_gene: TRBV11-2
j_gene: TRBJ2-5
abundance: -
d_gene: TRBD2
CDR3aa: CASSLGLAGTQETQYF
CDR3nt: TGTGCCAGCAGCTTGGGACTAGCGGGGACGCAAGAGACCCAGTACTTC

v_gene: TRBV6-5
j_gene: TRBJ2-7
abundance: -
d_gene: TRBD1
CDR3aa: CASSLPGTGSDEQYF
CDR3nt: TGTGCCAGCAGTTTACCCGGGACAGGGTCCGACGAGCAGTACTTC

v_gene: TRBV27
j_gene: TRBJ2-7
abundance: -
d_gene: TRBD1
CDR3aa: CASSLGTGAYEQYF
CDR3nt: TGTGCCAGCAGTCTCGGGACAGGTGCCTACGAGCAGTACTTC

v_gene: TRBV7-2
j_gene: TRBJ1-1
abundance: -
d_gene: -
CDR3aa: CASSLGGVNTEAFF
CDR3nt: TGTGCCAGCAGCTTAGGGGGGGTGAACACTGAAGCTTTCTTT

v_gene: TRBV25-1
j_gene: TRBJ2-1
abundance: -
d_gene: -
CDR3aa: CASSRGAGYEQFF
CDR3nt: TGTGCCAGCAGTAGAGGTGCGGGGTATGAGCAGTTCTTC

v_gene: TRBV6-7
j_gene: TRBJ2-3
abundance: -
d_gene: -
CDR3aa: CASSPECRKTPGF
CDR3nt: TGTGCCAGCAGTCCCGAATGCCGTAAGACTCCGGGTTTT

v_gene: TRBV4-2
j_gene: TRBJ1-1
abundance: -
d_gene: -
CDR3aa: CASSQESRAGMNTEAFF
CDR3nt: TGTGCCAGCAGCCAAGAAAGCAGGGCAGGGATGAACACTGAAGCTTTCTTT

v_gene: TRBV19
j_gene: TRBJ1-4
abundance: few
d_gene: TRBD1
CDR3aa: CASSQGANEKLFF
CDR3nt: TGTGCCAGTAGCCAGGGGGCAAATGAAAAACTGTTTTTT

v_gene: TRBV9
j_gene: TRBJ2-1
abundance: -
d_gene: TRBD2
CDR3aa: CASSPGTSGYNEQFF
CDR3nt: TGTGCCAGCAGCCCCGGGACTAGCGGTTACAATGAGCAGTTCTTC

v_gene: TRBV5-5
j_gene: TRBJ2-2
abundance: few
d_gene: TRBD1
CDR3aa: CASSGQGRGELFF
CDR3nt: TGTGCCAGCAGCGGACAGGGTAGGGGGGAGCTGTTTTTT

v_gene: TRBV2
j_gene: TRBJ2-2
abundance: once
d_gene: -
CDR3aa: CASTNGGGSGELFF
CDR3nt: TGTGCCAGCACCAATGGTGGGGGGTCCGGGGAGCTGTTTTTT

v_gene: TRBV28
j_gene: TRBJ2-7
abundance: -
d_gene: -
CDR3aa: CASSPPWTDYEQYF
CDR3nt: TGTGCCAGCAGTCCCCCCTGGACAGACTACGAGCAGTACTTC

v_gene: TRBV29-1
j_gene: TRBJ2-7
abundance: once
d_gene: -
CDR3aa: CSVEVRQGSYEQYF
CDR3nt: TGCAGCGTTGAAGTGAGGCAGGGGTCCTACGAGCAGTACTTC

v_gene: TRBV28
j_gene: TRBJ1-4
abundance: -
d_gene: -
CDR3aa: CASSLAPTNEKLFF
CDR3nt: TGTGCCAGCAGTTTGGCACCGACTAATGAAAAACTGTTTTTT

v_gene: TRBV2
j_gene: TRBJ1-1
abundance: once
d_gene: TRBD1
CDR3aa: CASTGTGTNTEAFF
CDR3nt: TGTGCCAGCACAGGGACAGGAACGAACACTGAAGCTTTCTTT

v_gene: TRBV13
j_gene: TRBJ2-1
abundance: -
d_gene: -
CDR3aa: CASRGQGSNEQFF
CDR3nt: TGTGCCAGCAGGGGCCAGGGTAGCAATGAGCAGTTCTTC

v_gene: TRBV5-1
j_gene: TRBJ1-2
abundance: -
d_gene: -
CDR3aa: CASSLEAGRNYGYTF
CDR3nt: TGCGCCAGCAGCTTGGAGGCAGGGCGAAACTATGGCTACACCTTC

v_gene: TRBV7-3
j_gene: TRBJ2-1
abundance: -
d_gene: -
CDR3aa: CASSLDGSFTNEQFF
CDR3nt: TGTGCCAGCAGCTTAGATGGGAGTTTCACCAATGAGCAGTTCTTC

v_gene: TRBV6-6
j_gene: TRBJ2-1
abundance: once
d_gene: TRBD2
CDR3aa: CASSGTSRFGDEQFF
CDR3nt: TGTGCCAGCAGTGGGACTAGCCGCTTTGGCGATGAGCAGTTCTTC

v_gene: TRBV29-1
j_gene: TRBJ2-3
abundance: -
d_gene: TRBD1
CDR3aa: CSVLDRVSDTQYF
CDR3nt: TGCAGCGTTCTAGACAGGGTATCAGATACGCAGTATTTT

v_gene: TRBV25-1
j_gene: TRBJ2-2
abundance: -
d_gene: TRBD1
CDR3aa: CASSESGGTGELFF
CDR3nt: TGTGCCAGCAGTGAATCAGGGGGTACCGGGGAGCTGTTTTTT

v_gene: TRBV9
j_gene: TRBJ2-3
abundance: -
d_gene: TRBD2
CDR3aa: CASSARTSGNGDTQYF
CDR3nt: TGTGCCAGCAGCGCCCGGACTAGCGGGAATGGAGATACGCAGTATTTT

v_gene: TRBV10-1
j_gene: TRBJ2-3
abundance: -
d_gene: -
CDR3aa: CASSETGGTDTQYF
CDR3nt: TGCGCCAGCAGTGAGACGGGGGGCACAGATACGCAGTATTTT

v_gene: TRBV5-1
j_gene: TRBJ2-1
abundance: once
d_gene: -
CDR3aa: CASSLEGQVRNEQFF
CDR3nt: TGCGCCAGCAGCTTGGAAGGACAAGTGCGGAATGAGCAGTTCTTC

v_gene: TRBV11-3
j_gene: TRBJ2-3
abundance: few
d_gene: TRBD2
CDR3aa: CASSLALAGDTDTQYF
CDR3nt: TGTGCCAGCAGCTTAGCCCTAGCGGGAGATACAGATACGCAGTATTTT

v_gene: TRBV27
j_gene: TRBJ1-5
abundance: -
d_gene: -
CDR3aa: CASSQTDSNQPQHF
CDR3nt: TGTGCCAGCAGCCAAACAGATAGCAATCAGCCCCAGCATTTT

v_gene: TRBV7-6
j_gene: TRBJ1-2
abundance: -
d_gene: -
CDR3aa: CASSLRAAGDYGYTF
CDR3nt: TGTGCCAGCAGCTTAAGGGCGGCAGGGGACTATGGCTACACCTTC

v_gene: TRBV7-9
j_gene: TRBJ2-7
abundance: -
d_gene: TRBD2
CDR3aa: CASSLIPLAGASYEQYF
CDR3nt: TGTGCCAGCAGCTTAATACCTCTAGCGGGAGCGTCGTACGAGCAGTACTTC

v_gene: TRBV27
j_gene: TRBJ2-7
abundance: -
d_gene: -
CDR3aa: CASSDRWGPYEQYF
CDR3nt: TGTGCCAGCAGTGACCGCTGGGGGCCCTACGAGCAGTACTTC

v_gene: TRBV6-5
j_gene: TRBJ2-1
abundance: few
d_gene: -
CDR3aa: CASRTRGSEGNEQFF
CDR3nt: TGTGCCAGCAGGACCCGCGGTAGCGAAGGGAATGAGCAGTTCTTC

v_gene: TRBV7-2
j_gene: TRBJ2-5
abundance: -
d_gene: -
CDR3aa: CASSSQRGQETQYF
CDR3nt: TGTGCCAGCAGCTCACAAAGGGGGCAAGAGACCCAGTACTTC

v_gene: TRBV5-1
j_gene: TRBJ1-2
abundance: -
d_gene: -
CDR3aa: CASSLGAGRWDGYTF
CDR3nt: TGCGCCAGCAGCCTCGGAGCCGGTCGCTGGGATGGCTACACCTTC

v_gene: TRBV21-1
j_gene: TRBJ1-5
abundance: -
d_gene: -
CDR3aa: CASGHSVLNQPQHF
CDR3nt: TGTGCCAGCGGGCACAGTGTCCTCAATCAGCCCCAGCATTTT